This TCR beta chain was retrieved from a study of T cell responses to AZD1222 COVID-19 vaccine. Findings of the study overall: Reports say nearly half of spike-specific TCRs go after unmutated variant regions.

Pooling of second doses given at about 4 or about 12 weeks was done. Here immunoSEQ multiplex PCR was the method, and the copy in TCRdb shows in-frame clones only, minus some. The table lists more than 150,000 clones, 85% to 95% of them singletons, with less than 1.6% in the top ten. Notes on this clone: Antigen specificity is unknown.

Germline V gene data show CDR1 as SGHDN and CDR2 as FVKESK. The CDR3 sequence is 17 residues long. V shed 0 bases, J shed 8 bases, and the junction held 10 bases outside the gene matches. The clonotype originates from an adult who received the AZD1222 COVID-19 vaccine. The sample here was peripheral blood, taken 28 days after the second AZD1222 dose. V and J are TRBV14 and TRBJ2-1; TRBD2 aligns across 10 bases. The CDR3 bases are TGTGCCAGCAGCCAAGAGCTAGCGGGAGTCCCCGGGGATGAGCAGTTCTTC. Protein: CASSQELAGVPGDEQFF.